What follows are 4 T cell receptor beta chains derived from one specimen sequenced in a study of human CD8 memory T cell subsets. Scientists made TCR beta libraries using UMI-labeled 5' RACE. TCRdb re-called the 5' RACE reads and gives one entry per CDR3 protein, without DNA. The sample's table shows approximately 12,000 distinct CDR3 sequences. Sequencing was carried out using CD8+ T cells from PBMCs. Receptors originate from a human donor in good health.

The chain joins TRBV29-1 to TRBJ2-7; the D gene TCRdb calls, TRBD2, cannot be checked with no DNA. The germline gives CDR1 SQVTM, CDR2 ANQGSEA. The CDR3 loop spans 15 amino acids. The CDR3: CSVELPTSENYEQYF.

V is TRBV27 and J is TRBJ2-7. The CDR3 extends over 14 amino acids. Germline assignment: CDR1 MNHEY and CDR2 SMNVEV (reference sequence). The CDR3 here is CASSLSPTAYEQYF.

This clonotype is labeled medium-sized based on frequency. The chain joins TRBV2 to TRBJ2-1; TCRdb outputs TRBD2, but without DNA this stays unchecked. Germline loops: CDR1 SNHLY, CDR2 FYNNEI. This CDR3 spans 13 amino acids. This chain's CDR3 is CASRTSGYQEQFF.

The rearrangement joins TRBV5-1 to TRBJ2-7; no DNA is available, so the TRBD1 call from TCRdb remains unchecked. The CDR3 is 13 residues long. From germline, CDR1 is SGHRS and CDR2 YFSETQ. The CDR3 reads CASSFTGSYEQYF.